The clone carrying this TCR beta chain came up once. The data derive from a study of Ad26.COV2.S vaccination and SARS-CoV-2 variants. Regarding treatment: around 19 received Ad26.COV2.S at low or high dose, single or two shots; roughly five received placebo; per-sample allocation not given. Repertoires come from day 63 after the first vaccine or placebo injection. The CDR3 is 13 amino acids. Between the trimmed V and J ends, which lost 6 bases and 5 bases, there was a span of 11 bases. Produced via immunoSEQ multiplex PCR; TCRdb's table is partial and in-frame only. Of about 320,000 clones in the sample, roughly nine tenths were seen once.

This TCR derives from a person aged 18-60 years who received the Ad26.COV2.S COVID-19 vaccine or a placebo. The material was peripheral blood, obtained in a trial of Ad26.COV2.S vaccine versus placebo. The chain has TRBV12-3 or TRBV12-4 and TRBJ2-1, with D unclear. In DNA, the CDR3 is TGTGCCAGCAGACTACTGTCCCACAATGAGCAGTTCTTC. It specifies CASRLLSHNEQFF.